Presented here are 19 T cell receptor beta chains from one specimen sequenced in a study of T-cell memory formation after mild COVID-19. In TCRdb, the 5' RACE reads were re-called with MiXCR into one record per CDR3 protein. Of some 260,000 distinct CDR3 sequences listed, about a sixth are singletons. The sequenced sample consisted of PBMCs or a T cell subset sorted from them (not recorded which). The origin of the receptors is a man younger than 30 who had mild COVID-19 (a few samples of this study predate the infection). Cell type and time point are not known.

The chain uses TRBV9 and TRBJ2-7, with D unclear. CDR3 length: 13 amino acids. Trimming cost V 0 bases and J 2 bases, with 6 bases left between them. The V gene's germline CDR1 is SGDLS and CDR2 YYNGEE. This CDR3 is CASSVGSAYEQYF. The CDR3 DNA sequence: TGTGCCAGCAGCGTAGGCTCGGCCTACGAGCAGTACTTC.

This chain connects TRBV6-2 or TRBV6-3 to TRBJ1-6; D ambiguous. CDR3 length: 13 residues. With 6 bases removed from V and 6 bases from J, the gap between germline ends came to 9 bases. Germline CDR1 MNHEY, CDR2 SVGEGT. CDR3 bases: TGTGCCAGCAGGAGTCCGTCTAATTCACCCCTCCACTTT. This gives the protein CASRSPSNSPLHF.

This clonotype was recorded at least ten times. V is TRBV6-2 or TRBV6-3 and J is TRBJ1-1; D gene ambiguous. Trimming stripped 2 bases from V and 1 base from J, with 8 bases between. The germline V gene encodes CDR1 MNHEY and CDR2 SVGEGT. The CDR3 has 14 residues. This CDR3 reads CASSYRRENTEAFF. The CDR3 bases are TGTGCCAGCAGTTACCGACGGGAGAACACTGAAGCTTTCTTT.

This clonotype was found a few times. V is TRBV25-1 and J is TRBJ2-2; maybe TRBD1 (6 bases). Germline lookup yields CDR1 MGHDK and CDR2 SYGVNS. The V end was cut by 4 bases, the J end by 4 bases, with 13 bases between. The CDR3 covers 15 residues. CDR3 in DNA: TGTGCCAGCAGTGTCGGACAGCTATTCACCGGGGAGCTGTTTTTT. Encoded protein: CASSVGQLFTGELFF.

J is TRBJ2-4 and V is TRBV2; weak D call: TRBD2 (6 bases). V lost 3 bases and J 8 bases, leaving 8 bases between the germline ends. Germline-derived CDR1 and CDR2 are SNHLY and FYNNEI. The CDR3 is 12 amino acids. DNA for the CDR3: TGTGCCAGCAGTGAGGGAGGCTACATTCAGTACTTC. It translates to CASSEGGYIQYF.

V is TRBV20-1 and J is TRBJ2-3, with TRBD2 matching over 10 bases. Unmatched junction bases numbered 7, after V lost 3 bases and J lost 7 bases. Germline CDR1 reads DFQATT; CDR2 reads SNEGSKA (reference sequence). The CDR3 consists of 14 residues. The CDR3 nucleotides read TGCAGTGCTAGGGGAGGACTAGCGGTGTATACGCAGTATTTT. The encoded protein is CSARGGLAVYTQYF.

This clonotype was counted a few times. V is TRBV20-1 and J is TRBJ1-5; D is possibly TRBD1 (5 bases). The V end was cut by 6 bases, the J end by 7 bases, with 19 bases between. The CDR3 is made up of 14 amino acids. Germline V lookup: CDR1 DFQATT, CDR2 SNEGSKA (reference sequence). In nucleotides, the CDR3 is TGCAGTGCCTACGGAGGGGTTCCCTTACAGCCCCAGCATTTT. Its translation: CSAYGGVPLQPQHF.

This clonotype was detected only a few times. This chain uses TRBV5-1 with TRBJ1-4; D may be TRBD1 (6 bases). Trimming shortened V by 4 bases and J by 3 bases, and 13 bases separated the two germline ends. This CDR3 has 15 residues. Germline V gene sequence: CDR1 SGHRS, CDR2 YFSETQ. DNA of the CDR3: TGCGCCAGCAGCCCGGGACATTCTGCTAATGAAAAACTGTTTTTT. Encoded protein: CASSPGHSANEKLFF. The entire variable domain, with the rest obtained from reference TRBV5-1 and TRBJ1-4, is as follows: KAGVTQTPRYLIKTRGQQVTLSCSPISGHRSVSWYQQTPGQGLQFLFEYFSETQRNKGNFPGRFSGRQFSNSRSEMNVSTLELGDSALYLCASSPGHSANEKLFFGSGTQLSVL.

This clonotype was found a few times. The rearrangement links TRBV5-4 to TRBJ2-3, with 10 nucleotides matching TRBD2. The CDR3 has 16 amino acids. Germline-derived CDR1 and CDR2 are SGHNT and YYREEE (reference sequence). The trim removed 4 bases at V and 2 bases at J, leaving 7 bases unmatched. CDR3 residues: CASSLALAGATDTQYF. For the CDR3, the DNA is TGTGCCAGCAGCCTCGCCCTAGCGGGGGCCACAGATACGCAGTATTTT. Based on the CDR3 plus reference TRBV5-4 and TRBJ2-3, the full variable domain is ETGVTQSPTHLIKTRGQQVTLRCSSQSGHNTVSWYQQALGQGPQFIFQYYREEENGRGNFPPRFSGLQFPNYSSELNVNALELDDSALYLCASSLALAGATDTQYFGPGTRLTVL.

The table lists this clonotype with a few counts. The rearrangement links TRBV3-1 to TRBJ1-2; no definite D call. The CDR3 runs 13 residues. The V gene's germline CDR1 is LGHDT and CDR2 YNNKEL (reference sequence). The ends were cut back, 5 bases at V and 3 bases at J, with 10 bases in the middle. CDR3 residues: CASSYRVDYGYTF. The CDR3 nucleotides are TGTGCCAGCAGCTATCGGGTGGACTATGGCTACACCTTC.

A note on this clonotype: The junction and the germline gene differ at one end; a read error may be behind it. CDR3 sequence: CASSLGSSPGRLFYTGELFF. The CDR3 DNA is TGTGCCAGCAGCTTAGGGTCGTCGCCGGGCCGATTATTTTACACCGGGGAGCTGTTTTTT. The genes are TRBV12-3 or TRBV12-4 and TRBJ2-2; D remains unclear. The CDR3 covers 20 residues.

This clonotype has only a few counts. This chain joins TRBV29-1 and TRBJ2-5; maybe TRBD2 (6 bases). Germline CDR1 SQVTM, CDR2 ANQGSEA. CDR3 size: 13 residues. Trimming took off 4 bases at V and 1 base at J, with 10 bases between the two ends. The CDR3 loop is CSVGGDGQETQYF. The CDR3 DNA is TGCAGCGTTGGGGGGGACGGCCAAGAGACCCAGTACTTC.

In this sample, this clonotype turned up many times. The chain employs TRBV12-3 or TRBV12-4 and TRBJ2-5; possibly TRBD1 for D (5 bases). Trimming shortened V by 3 bases and J by 4 bases, and 9 bases separated the two germline ends. The CDR3 runs 13 residues. CDR3 sequence reads: CASSLGLRETQYF. For the CDR3, the DNA is TGTGCCAGCAGTTTGGGGCTCAGAGAGACCCAGTACTTC.

This clonotype was counted a few times. J is TRBJ1-1 and V is TRBV7-8; TRBD1 matches 8 bases. This CDR3 is 14 amino acids long. Germline CDR1 is SGHVS and CDR2 is FQNEAQ. V gave up 3 bases and J gave up 4 bases; unmatched junction bases: 4. CDR3 DNA: TGTGCCAGCAGCTTTCGGACAGGGATCACTGAAGCTTTCTTT. This translates into CASSFRTGITEAFF. The full variable domain, with the rest looked up from reference TRBV7-8 and TRBJ1-1, is GAGVSQSPRYKVAKRGQDVALRCDPISGHVSLFWYQQALGQGPEFLTYFQNEAQLDKSGLPSDRFFAERPEGSVSTLKIQRTQQEDSAVYLCASSFRTGITEAFFGQGTRLTVV.

This chain connects TRBV5-1 to TRBJ2-3; no clear D. The V gene lost 3 bases and the J gene lost 0 bases, with 11 bases spanning the gap. CDR1 and CDR2 (germline): SGHRS, YFSETQ. This CDR3 spans 15 amino acids. This CDR3 reads CASSSQPTSTDTQYF. The CDR3 nucleotides read TGCGCCAGCAGCTCCCAGCCAACAAGCACAGATACGCAGTATTTT.

The V and J genes are TRBV5-4 and TRBJ2-1; 9 nucleotides match TRBD1. V lost 4 bases and J lost 8; bases outside the gene matches: 7. Germline CDR1 and CDR2: SGHNT and YYREEE (reference sequence). CDR3 length equals 14 residues. The CDR3 nucleotides are TGTGCCAGCAGCACTTACACAGGGGGCGATGAGCAGTTCTTC. Protein sequence: CASSTYTGGDEQFF.

This clonotype was detected ten times or more. The rearrangement links TRBV6-5 to TRBJ2-1; D is perhaps TRBD2 (7 bases). The CDR3 has 16 residues. CDR1 is MNHEY and CDR2 is SVGAGI in the germline V gene. V was pared by 3 bases and J by 4 bases, with 16 bases between. CDR3 protein: CASSYLLGGGYNEQFF. CDR3 in DNA: TGTGCCAGCAGTTATCTCTTGGGAGGGGGATACAATGAGCAGTTCTTC.

The rearrangement joins TRBV6-5 to TRBJ1-2; no clear D. Germline CDR1 is MNHEY and CDR2 is SVGAGI. The CDR3 consists of 13 residues. V gave up 8 bases and J gave up 10 bases, with 20 bases separating them. The CDR3 reads CASQARGYGDYTF. For the CDR3, the DNA is TGTGCCAGCCAGGCCAGAGGCTACGGTGACTACACCTTC.

In its sample, this clonotype was seen a few times. V is TRBV6-1 and J is TRBJ1-2; D gene ambiguous. Germline-derived CDR1 and CDR2 are MNHNS and SASEGT. The ends were cut back, 1 base at V and 2 bases at J, with 11 bases in the middle. There are 15 residues in the CDR3. CDR3 loop: CASSEDSRINYGYTF. In DNA form, the CDR3 reads TGTGCCAGCAGTGAAGACAGCAGAATCAACTATGGCTACACCTTC.